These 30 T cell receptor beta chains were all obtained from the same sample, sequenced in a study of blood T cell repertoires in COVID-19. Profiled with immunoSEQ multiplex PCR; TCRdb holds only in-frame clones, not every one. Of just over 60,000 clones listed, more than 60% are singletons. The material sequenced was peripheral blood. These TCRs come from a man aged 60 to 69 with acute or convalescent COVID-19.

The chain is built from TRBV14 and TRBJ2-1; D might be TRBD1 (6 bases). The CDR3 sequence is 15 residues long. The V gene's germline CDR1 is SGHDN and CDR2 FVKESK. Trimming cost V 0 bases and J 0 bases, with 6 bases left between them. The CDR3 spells CASSQDRGSYNEQFF. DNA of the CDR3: TGTGCCAGCAGCCAAGACAGGGGCTCCTACAATGAGCAGTTCTTC. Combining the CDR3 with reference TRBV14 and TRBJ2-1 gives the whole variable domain EAGVTQFPSHSVIEKGQTVTLRCDPISGHDNLYWYRRVMGKEIKFLLHFVKESKQDESGMPNNRFLAERTGGTYSTLKVQPAELEDSGVYFCASSQDRGSYNEQFFGPGTRLTVL.

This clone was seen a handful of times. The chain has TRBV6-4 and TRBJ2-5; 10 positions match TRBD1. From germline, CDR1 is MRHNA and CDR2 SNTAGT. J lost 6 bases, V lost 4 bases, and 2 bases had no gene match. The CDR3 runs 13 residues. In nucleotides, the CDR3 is TGTGCCAGCAGTGTGGACAGGGGGAAGACCCAGTACTTC. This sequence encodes CASSVDRGKTQYF.

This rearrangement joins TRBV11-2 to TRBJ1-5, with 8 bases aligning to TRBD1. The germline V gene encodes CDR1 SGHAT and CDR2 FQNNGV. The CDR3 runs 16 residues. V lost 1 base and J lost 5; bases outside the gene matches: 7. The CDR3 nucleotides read TGTGCCAGCAGCTTAGCCGTCGGGACAGGAGATCAGCCCCAGCATTTT. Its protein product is CASSLAVGTGDQPQHF.

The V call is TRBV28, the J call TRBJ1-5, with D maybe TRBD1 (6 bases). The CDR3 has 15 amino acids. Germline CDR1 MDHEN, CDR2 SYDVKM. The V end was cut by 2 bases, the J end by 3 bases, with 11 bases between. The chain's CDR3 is CASSLIRGANQPQHF. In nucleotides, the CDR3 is TGTGCCAGCAGTTTAATTCGGGGGGCCAATCAGCCCCAGCATTTT.

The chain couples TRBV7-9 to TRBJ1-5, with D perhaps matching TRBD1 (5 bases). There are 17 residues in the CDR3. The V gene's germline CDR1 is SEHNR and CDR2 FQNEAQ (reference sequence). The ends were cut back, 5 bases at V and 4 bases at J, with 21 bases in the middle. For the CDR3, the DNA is TGTGCCAGCAGCCCCGACGGGGGGATGGGGCGTAATCAGCCCCAGCATTTT. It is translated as CASSPDGGMGRNQPQHF.

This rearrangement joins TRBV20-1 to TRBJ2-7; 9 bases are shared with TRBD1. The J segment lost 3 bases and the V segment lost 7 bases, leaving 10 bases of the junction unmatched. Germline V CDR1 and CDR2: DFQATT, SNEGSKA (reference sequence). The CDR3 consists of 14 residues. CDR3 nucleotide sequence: TGCAGTGTTAGTACCGGGACAGGGTTCTACGAGCAGTACTTC. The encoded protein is CSVSTGTGFYEQYF.

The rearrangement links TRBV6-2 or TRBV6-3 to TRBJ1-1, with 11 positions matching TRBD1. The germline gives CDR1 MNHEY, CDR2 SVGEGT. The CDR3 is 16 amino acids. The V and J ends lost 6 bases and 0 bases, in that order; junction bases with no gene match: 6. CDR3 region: CASSLDRGRVNTEAFF. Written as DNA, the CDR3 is TGTGCCAGCAGCCTGGACAGGGGGCGCGTGAACACTGAAGCTTTCTTT.

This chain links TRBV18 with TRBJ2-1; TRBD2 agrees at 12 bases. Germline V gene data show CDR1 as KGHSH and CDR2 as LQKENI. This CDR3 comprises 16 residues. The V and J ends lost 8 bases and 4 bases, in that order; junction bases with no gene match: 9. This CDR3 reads CASTPSSGRDYNEQFF. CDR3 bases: TGTGCCAGCACTCCTTCTAGCGGGAGGGATTACAATGAGCAGTTCTTC.

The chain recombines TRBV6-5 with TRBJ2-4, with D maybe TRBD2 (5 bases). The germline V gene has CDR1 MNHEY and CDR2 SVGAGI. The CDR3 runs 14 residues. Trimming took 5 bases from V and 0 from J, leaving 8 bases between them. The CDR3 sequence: CASSPGVAKNIQYF. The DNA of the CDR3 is TGTGCCAGCAGTCCCGGGGTAGCCAAAAACATTCAGTACTTC.

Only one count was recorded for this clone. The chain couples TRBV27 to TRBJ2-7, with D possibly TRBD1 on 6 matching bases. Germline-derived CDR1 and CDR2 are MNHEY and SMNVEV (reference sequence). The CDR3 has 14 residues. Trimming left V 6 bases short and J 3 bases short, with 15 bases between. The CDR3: CASRRTGTLYEQYF. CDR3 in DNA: TGTGCCAGCAGGAGAACCGGGACACTCTACGAGCAGTACTTC.

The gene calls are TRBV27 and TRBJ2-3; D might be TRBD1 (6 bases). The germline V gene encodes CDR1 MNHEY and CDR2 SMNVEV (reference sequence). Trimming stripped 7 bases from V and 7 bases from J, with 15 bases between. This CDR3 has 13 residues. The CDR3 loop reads CASIIHRVHTQYF. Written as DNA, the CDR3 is TGTGCCAGCATAATACACAGGGTGCATACGCAGTATTTT.

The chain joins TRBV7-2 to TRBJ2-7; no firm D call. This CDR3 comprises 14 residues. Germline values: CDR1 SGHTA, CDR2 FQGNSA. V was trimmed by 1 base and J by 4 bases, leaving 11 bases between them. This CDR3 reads CASSLDEEIYEQYF. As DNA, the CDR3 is TGTGCCAGCAGCTTAGATGAGGAAATTTACGAGCAGTACTTC.

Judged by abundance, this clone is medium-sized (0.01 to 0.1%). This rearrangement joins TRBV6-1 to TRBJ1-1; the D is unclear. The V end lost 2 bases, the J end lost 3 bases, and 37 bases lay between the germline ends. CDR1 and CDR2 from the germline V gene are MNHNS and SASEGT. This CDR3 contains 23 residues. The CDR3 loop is CASSESKREVWSPGVSGDTEAFF. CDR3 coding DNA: TGTGCCAGCAGTGAATCGAAACGGGAGGTGTGGAGCCCCGGGGTAAGTGGTGACACTGAAGCTTTCTTT.

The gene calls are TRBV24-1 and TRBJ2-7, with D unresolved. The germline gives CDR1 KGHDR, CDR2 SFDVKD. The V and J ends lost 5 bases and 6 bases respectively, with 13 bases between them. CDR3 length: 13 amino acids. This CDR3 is CATSGPQQSEQYF. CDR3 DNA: TGTGCCACCAGTGGTCCCCAACAGAGCGAGCAGTACTTC.

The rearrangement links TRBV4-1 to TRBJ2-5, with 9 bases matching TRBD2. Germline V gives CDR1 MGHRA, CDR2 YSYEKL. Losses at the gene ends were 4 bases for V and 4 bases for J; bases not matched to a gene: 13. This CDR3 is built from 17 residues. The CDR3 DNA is TGCGCCAGCAGCCTCTCCCTTCTAGCGGGACAAAGAGAGACCCAGTACTTC. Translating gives CASSLSLLAGQRETQYF.

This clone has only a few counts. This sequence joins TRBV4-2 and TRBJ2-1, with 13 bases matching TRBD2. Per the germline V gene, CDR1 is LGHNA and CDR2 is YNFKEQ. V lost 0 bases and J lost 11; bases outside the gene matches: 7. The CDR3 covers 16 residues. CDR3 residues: CASSQDSTSGRPKQFF. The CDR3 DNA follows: TGTGCCAGCAGCCAAGATTCGACTAGCGGGAGGCCGAAGCAGTTCTTC.

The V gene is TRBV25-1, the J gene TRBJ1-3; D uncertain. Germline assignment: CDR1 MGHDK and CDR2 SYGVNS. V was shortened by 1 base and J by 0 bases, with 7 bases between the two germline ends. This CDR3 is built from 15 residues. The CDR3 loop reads CASSESTPSGNTIYF. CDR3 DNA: TGTGCCAGCAGTGAATCGACACCCTCTGGAAACACCATATATTTT.

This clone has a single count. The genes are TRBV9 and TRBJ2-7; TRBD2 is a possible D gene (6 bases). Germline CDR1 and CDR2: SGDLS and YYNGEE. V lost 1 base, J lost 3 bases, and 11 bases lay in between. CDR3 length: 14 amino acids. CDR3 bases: TGTGCCAGCAGCGTAAAGGCGGGAAGCTACGAGCAGTACTTC. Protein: CASSVKAGSYEQYF.

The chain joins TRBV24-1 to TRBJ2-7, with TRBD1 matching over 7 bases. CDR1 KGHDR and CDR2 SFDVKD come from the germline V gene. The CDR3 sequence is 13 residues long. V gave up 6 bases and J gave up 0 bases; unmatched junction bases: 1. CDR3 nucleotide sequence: TGTGCCACCAGTCAGGGGGTCTCCTACGAGCAGTACTTC. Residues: CATSQGVSYEQYF.

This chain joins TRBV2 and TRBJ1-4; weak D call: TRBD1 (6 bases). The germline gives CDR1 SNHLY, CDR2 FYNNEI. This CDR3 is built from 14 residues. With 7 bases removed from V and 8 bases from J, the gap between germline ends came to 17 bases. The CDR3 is CASTREGGVEKLFF. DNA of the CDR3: TGTGCCAGCACCCGGGAGGGGGGAGTGGAAAAACTGTTTTTT.

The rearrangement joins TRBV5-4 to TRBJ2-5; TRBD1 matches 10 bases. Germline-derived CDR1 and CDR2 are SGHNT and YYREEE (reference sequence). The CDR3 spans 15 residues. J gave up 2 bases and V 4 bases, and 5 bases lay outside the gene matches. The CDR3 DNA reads TGTGCCAGCAGCGCCTGGGACAGGGGACAAGAGACCCAGTACTTC. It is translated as CASSAWDRGQETQYF.

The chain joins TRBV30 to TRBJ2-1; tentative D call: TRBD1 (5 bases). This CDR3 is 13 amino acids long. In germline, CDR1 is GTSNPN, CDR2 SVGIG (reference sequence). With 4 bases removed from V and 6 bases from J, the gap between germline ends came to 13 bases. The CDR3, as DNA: TGTGCCTGGATGAAGAATCAGGGCAATGAGCAGTTCTTC. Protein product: CAWMKNQGNEQFF.

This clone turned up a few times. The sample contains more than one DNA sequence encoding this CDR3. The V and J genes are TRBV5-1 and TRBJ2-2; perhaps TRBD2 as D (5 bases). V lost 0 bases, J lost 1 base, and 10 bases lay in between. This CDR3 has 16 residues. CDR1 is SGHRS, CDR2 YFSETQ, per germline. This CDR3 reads CASSLAGKGNTGELFF. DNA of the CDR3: TGCGCCAGCAGCTTGGCGGGGAAGGGGAACACCGGGGAGCTGTTTTTT.

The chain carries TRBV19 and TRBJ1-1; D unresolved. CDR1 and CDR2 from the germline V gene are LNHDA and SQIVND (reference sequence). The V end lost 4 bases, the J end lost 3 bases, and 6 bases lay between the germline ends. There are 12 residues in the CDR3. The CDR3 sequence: CASSRAYTEAFF. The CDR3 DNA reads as TGTGCCAGTAGTAGGGCTTACACTGAAGCTTTCTTT. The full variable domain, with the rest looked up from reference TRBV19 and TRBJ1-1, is DGGITQSPKYLFRKEGQNVTLSCEQNLNHDAMYWYRQDPGQGLRLIYYSQIVNDFQKGDIAEGYSVSREKKESFPLTVTSAQKNPTAFYLCASSRAYTEAFFGQGTRLTVV.

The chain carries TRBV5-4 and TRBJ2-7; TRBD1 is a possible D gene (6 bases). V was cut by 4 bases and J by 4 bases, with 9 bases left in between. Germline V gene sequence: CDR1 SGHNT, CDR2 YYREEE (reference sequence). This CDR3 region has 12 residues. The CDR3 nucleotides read TGTGCCAGCAGCCACGACAGGTACGAGCAGTACTTC. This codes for CASSHDRYEQYF.

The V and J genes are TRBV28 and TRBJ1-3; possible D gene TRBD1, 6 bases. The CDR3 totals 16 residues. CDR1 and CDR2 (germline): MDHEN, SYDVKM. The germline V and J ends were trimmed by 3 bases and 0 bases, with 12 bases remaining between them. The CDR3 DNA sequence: TGTGCCAGCAGTTTGGGCGGACAGTACTCTGGAAACACCATATATTTT. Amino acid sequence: CASSLGGQYSGNTIYF.

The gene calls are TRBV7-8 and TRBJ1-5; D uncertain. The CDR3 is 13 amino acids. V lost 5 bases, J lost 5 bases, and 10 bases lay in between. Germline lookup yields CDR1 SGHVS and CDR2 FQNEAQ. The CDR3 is CASSHERDQPQHF. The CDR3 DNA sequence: TGTGCCAGCAGCCATGAGCGGGATCAGCCCCAGCATTTT.

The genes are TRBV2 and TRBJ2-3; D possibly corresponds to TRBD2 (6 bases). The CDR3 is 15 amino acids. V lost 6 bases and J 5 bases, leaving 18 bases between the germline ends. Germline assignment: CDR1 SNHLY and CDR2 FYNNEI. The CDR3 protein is CASRKLAFEGDTQYF. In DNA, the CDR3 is TGTGCCAGCAGGAAACTAGCTTTTGAAGGAGATACGCAGTATTTT.

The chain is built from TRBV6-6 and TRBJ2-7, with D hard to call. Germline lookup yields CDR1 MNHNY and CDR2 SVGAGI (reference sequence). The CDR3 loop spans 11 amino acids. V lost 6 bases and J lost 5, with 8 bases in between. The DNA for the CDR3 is TGTGCCAGCAGATCCGTAGACGAGCAGTACTTC. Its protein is CASRSVDEQYF.

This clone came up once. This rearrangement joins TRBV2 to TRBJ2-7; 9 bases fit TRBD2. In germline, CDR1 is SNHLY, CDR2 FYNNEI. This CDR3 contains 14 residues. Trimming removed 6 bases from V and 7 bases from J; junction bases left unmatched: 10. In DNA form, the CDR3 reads TGTGCCAGCAGCTGGACTGTGCGGGAGGGAGAGCAGTACTTC. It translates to CASSWTVREGEQYF.